The 3 T cell receptor beta chains presented below share a single source sample, sequenced in a study of cytomegalovirus exposure and HLA in healthy donors. PCR used 60 Vbeta primers and 13 Jbeta primers. Using immunoSEQ multiplex PCR, the repertoire was profiled, and TCRdb retains in-frame clones only, with some absent. The table includes roughly 200,000 clones, more than 65% detected once. The sequenced sample consisted of PBMCs. The receptors originated from a middle-aged man in good health and CMV-seronegative.

This clone was observed a handful of times. This chain links TRBV6-5 with TRBJ1-2; possibly TRBD1 for D (6 bases). This CDR3 has 14 residues. Germline V gives CDR1 MNHEY, CDR2 SVGAGI. Deletions cut 0 bases from V and 4 bases from J, with 9 bases between. The CDR3 sequence: CASSYSQGVYGYTF. The CDR3 nucleotides read TGTGCCAGCAGTTACTCACAGGGCGTCTATGGCTACACCTTC.

The V gene is TRBV2, the J gene TRBJ1-4; D is unresolved. The CDR3 consists of 13 residues. Germline V gene sequence: CDR1 SNHLY, CDR2 FYNNEI. V was clipped by 5 bases and J by 11 bases, with 15 bases between them. CDR3 in DNA: TGTGCCAGCAGTCGGGAATTTCTTGGGAAACTGTTTTTT. It specifies CASSREFLGKLFF.

The chain uses TRBV9 and TRBJ2-6, with D possibly matching TRBD1 (5 bases). V shed 3 bases and J shed 2 bases, with 6 bases lying between them. CDR1 is SGDLS, CDR2 YYNGEE, per germline. There are 14 residues in the CDR3. CDR3 in amino acids: CASSGGPGANVLTF. The CDR3 DNA sequence: TGTGCCAGCAGCGGGGGCCCTGGGGCCAACGTCCTGACTTTC.